These 11 T cell receptor beta chains were all obtained from the same sample, sequenced in a study of radiation and T cells in renal cell carcinoma. The time point was: blood 4 weeks post-SBRT, at nephrectomy. Treatment noted: 15 Gy SBRT to primary tumor, nephrectomy 4 weeks later. Profiling relied on immunoSEQ multiplex PCR, and the TCRdb table lists in-frame clones only, not all of them. The data hold 80,000 or so clones, with about 88% observed a single time. The specimen was blood, collected from a patient whose treatment included radiotherapy and nephrectomy. The origin of the receptors is a woman aged 70 to 79 with renal cell carcinoma.

This clone was observed a single time. The chain has TRBV5-6 and TRBJ2-7, with 7 bases matching TRBD2. Germline values: CDR1 SGHDT, CDR2 YYEEEE. J gave up 5 bases and V 5 bases, and 1 base lay outside the gene matches. This CDR3 is 11 amino acids long. This CDR3 is CASRGGDEQYF. For the CDR3, the DNA is TGTGCCAGCAGGGGGGGGGACGAGCAGTACTTC.

The V and J genes are TRBV5-1 and TRBJ2-6; the D is unclear. The CDR3 length is 13 residues. Trimming pared 4 bases from V and 2 bases from J, leaving 4 bases between. Germline CDR1 is SGHRS and CDR2 is YFSETQ. CDR3: CASSAAGANVLTF. The CDR3 coding sequence is TGCGCCAGCAGCGCTGCTGGGGCCAACGTCCTGACTTTC.

This rearrangement joins TRBV11-2 to TRBJ2-2; 11 bases agree with TRBD2. The length of the CDR3 is 16 residues. CDR1 and CDR2 from the germline V gene are SGHAT and FQNNGV. The ends lost 5 bases at V and 4 bases at J; junction bases unmatched: 6. The chain's CDR3 is CASSAGLAGPTGELFF. CDR3 coding DNA: TGTGCCAGCAGCGCCGGACTAGCGGGTCCCACCGGGGAGCTGTTTTTT.

The CDR3 sequence is CASSISGIGNQPQHF. The DNA of the CDR3 is TGTGCCAGTAGTATATCGGGGATCGGCAATCAGCCCCAGCATTTT. The chain recombines TRBV19 with TRBJ1-5; no clear D. Trimming pared 2 bases from V and 2 bases from J, leaving 10 bases between. The V gene's germline CDR1 is LNHDA and CDR2 SQIVND (reference sequence). The CDR3 extends over 15 amino acids.

The chain combines TRBV30 with TRBJ1-1; a weak D match, TRBD1 (5 bases). Trimming removed 3 bases from V and 4 bases from J, with 12 bases in between. This CDR3 has 13 amino acids. The germline CDR1 and CDR2 sequences are GTSNPN and SVGIG (reference sequence). The CDR3, as DNA: TGTGCCTGGAGGGGGGGGTATGGCACTGAAGCTTTCTTT. It translates to CAWRGGYGTEAFF.

The CDR3 DNA is TGTGCCAGCAGCTTGGACTCGAGCTCCTACAATGAGCAGTTCTTC. Translation gives CASSLDSSSYNEQFF. V is TRBV7-2 and J is TRBJ2-1; tentatively, D is TRBD2 (5 bases). This CDR3 has 15 amino acids. Per the germline V gene, CDR1 is SGHTA and CDR2 is FQGNSA. V was cut by 3 bases and J by 0 bases, with 9 bases left in between.

V is TRBV19 and J is TRBJ2-5; 12 bases align to TRBD2. There are 15 residues in the CDR3. Germline values: CDR1 LNHDA, CDR2 SQIVND (reference sequence). V trimming: 3 bases; J trimming: 7 bases; junction bases outside the gene matches: 6. The CDR3 nucleotides read TGTGCCAGTAGTATCTCTAGCGGGGGGGGAGTGACCCAGTACTTC. The encoded protein is CASSISSGGGVTQYF. The full variable domain, in which reference TRBV19 and TRBJ2-5 provide the parts outside the CDR3, is DGGITQSPKYLFRKEGQNVTLSCEQNLNHDAMYWYRQDPGQGLRLIYYSQIVNDFQKGDIAEGYSVSREKKESFPLTVTSAQKNPTAFYLCASSISSGGGVTQYFGPGTRLLVL.

The CDR3: CAGSPADLYGYTF. The CDR3 DNA is TGTGCCGGGTCCCCGGCAGACCTCTATGGCTACACCTTC. The V call is TRBV7-9, the J call TRBJ1-2; no clear D gene. V was cut by 11 bases and J by 4 bases, with 17 bases left in between. Germline V gene sequence: CDR1 SEHNR, CDR2 FQNEAQ (reference sequence). This CDR3 comprises 13 residues.

The CDR3 DNA reads TGTGCAAGTCGCCCAGACAGACAGCGATATGGCTACACCTTC. The encoded protein is CASRPDRQRYGYTF. The rearrangement links TRBV12-2 to TRBJ1-2; the D segment call TRBD1 is taken from the table without a DNA check. TRBV12-2 is noted as a pseudogene. This CDR3 has 14 residues.

The V and J genes are TRBV5-1 and TRBJ2-1; D uncertain. From germline, CDR1 is SGHRS and CDR2 YFSETQ. The CDR3 is 19 amino acids. V was clipped by 5 bases and J by 1 base, with 25 bases between them. Written as DNA, the CDR3 is TGCGCCAGCAGGGAAGGGTGGCAGGTACGCCAACCATCCTACAATGAGCAGTTCTTC. The encoded protein is CASREGWQVRQPSYNEQFF.

The chain uses TRBV28 and TRBJ2-7; D is undetermined. Trimming cost V 8 bases and J 8 bases, with 7 bases left between them. The CDR3 has 9 amino acids. CDR1 and CDR2 from the germline V gene are MDHEN and SYDVKM. CDR3 loop: CASGPQQYF. The CDR3, as DNA: TGTGCCAGCGGCCCCCAGCAGTACTTC.